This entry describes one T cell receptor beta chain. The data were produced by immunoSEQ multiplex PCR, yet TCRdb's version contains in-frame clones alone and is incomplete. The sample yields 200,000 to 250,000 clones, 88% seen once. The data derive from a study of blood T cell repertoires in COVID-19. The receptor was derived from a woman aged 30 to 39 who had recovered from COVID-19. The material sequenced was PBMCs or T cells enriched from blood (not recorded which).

The CDR3 protein is CASSLDSSGNTIYF. The CDR3 nucleotides read TGTGCCAGCAGCTTGGACAGCTCTGGAAACACCATATATTTT. The chain uses TRBV7-3 and TRBJ1-3; the D gene is possibly TRBD1 (6 bases). The CDR3 contains 14 residues. Trimming removed 3 bases from V and 0 bases from J, with 6 bases in between. Germline V gives CDR1 SGHTA, CDR2 FQGTGA.